What follows describes a single T cell receptor beta chain. TCRdb fed the RACE reads into MiXCR, producing one record per CDR3 protein. Among a few hundred thousand distinct CDR3 sequences listed, over 6% were seen once. This CDR3 has 15 amino acids. CDR1 is MNHEY and CDR2 is SVGEGT in the germline V gene. The V and J ends lost 2 bases and 2 bases respectively, with 11 bases between them. The data are from a study of human T cells and chemical hapten exposure. Whole-study context: Alopecia areata, totalis and universalis patients, mostly female, were included.

Time point meaning: patch test 2, 6 weeks after DPC sensitization. Treatment of the sample: therapeutic diphenylcyclopropenone sensitization with weekly scalp DPC. Sample donors consisted of patients with alopecia, aged 18 to 70 years, who were suitable for DPC. Extraction of total RNA was performed on unfractionated whole blood. The chain recombines TRBV6-2 or TRBV6-3 with TRBJ2-3; the D gene is possibly TRBD1 (5 bases). Sequencing used whole blood, obtained in connection with sensitization to the hapten diphenylcyclopropenone (DPC). This clonotype originated in a woman in her late teens or twenties with alopecia areata. Some clones in this sample may be carry-over from other donors' samples. Here the CDR3 reads CASSYGHPATDTQYF. The CDR3 region has the DNA TGTGCCAGCAGTTACGGACACCCTGCCACAGATACGCAGTATTTT.